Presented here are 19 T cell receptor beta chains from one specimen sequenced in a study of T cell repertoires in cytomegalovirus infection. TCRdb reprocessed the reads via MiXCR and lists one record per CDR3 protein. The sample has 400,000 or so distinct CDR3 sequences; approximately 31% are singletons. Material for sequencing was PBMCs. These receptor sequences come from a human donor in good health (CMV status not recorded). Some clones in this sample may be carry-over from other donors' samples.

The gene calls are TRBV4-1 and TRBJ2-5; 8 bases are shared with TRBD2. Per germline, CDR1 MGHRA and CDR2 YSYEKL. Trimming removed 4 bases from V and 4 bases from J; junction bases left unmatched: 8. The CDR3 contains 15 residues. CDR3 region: CASSPASGGLETQYF. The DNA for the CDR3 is TGCGCCAGCAGCCCAGCCAGCGGGGGCTTAGAGACCCAGTACTTC.

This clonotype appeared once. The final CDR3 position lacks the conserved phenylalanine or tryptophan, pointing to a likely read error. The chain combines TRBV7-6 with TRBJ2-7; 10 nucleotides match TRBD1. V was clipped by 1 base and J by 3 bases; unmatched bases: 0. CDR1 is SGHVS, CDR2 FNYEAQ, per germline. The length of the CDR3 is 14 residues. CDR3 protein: CASSLGDRGYEQYY. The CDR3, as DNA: TGTGCCAGCAGCTTAGGGGACAGGGGCTACGAGCAGTACTAC.

The DNA of the CDR3 is TGCGCCAGCAGCCAAGAAGGCTATGAGCAGTTCTTC. Encoded protein: CASSQEGYEQFF. The rearrangement links TRBV4-3 to TRBJ2-1; D is unclear. CDR1 and CDR2 from the germline V gene are LGHNA and YSLEER. With 0 bases removed from V and 8 bases from J, the gap between germline ends came to 5 bases. The CDR3 runs to 12 residues.

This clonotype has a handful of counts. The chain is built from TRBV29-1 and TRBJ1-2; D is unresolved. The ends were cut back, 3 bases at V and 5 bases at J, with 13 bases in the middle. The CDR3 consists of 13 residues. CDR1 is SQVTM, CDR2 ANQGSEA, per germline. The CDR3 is CSVEGRIDYGYTF. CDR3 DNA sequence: TGCAGCGTTGAGGGGAGAATCGATTATGGCTACACCTTC.

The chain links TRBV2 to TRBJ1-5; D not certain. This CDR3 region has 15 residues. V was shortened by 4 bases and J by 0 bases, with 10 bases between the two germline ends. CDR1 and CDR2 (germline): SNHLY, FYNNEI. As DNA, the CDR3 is TGTGCCAGCAGTGCGCCCCCATATAGCAATCAGCCCCAGCATTTT. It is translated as CASSAPPYSNQPQHF.

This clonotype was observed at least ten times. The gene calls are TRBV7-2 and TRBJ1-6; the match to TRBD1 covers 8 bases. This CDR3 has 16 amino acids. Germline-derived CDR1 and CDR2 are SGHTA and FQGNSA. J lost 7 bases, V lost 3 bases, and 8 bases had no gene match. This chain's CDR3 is CASSLTGDWLNSPLHF. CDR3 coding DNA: TGTGCCAGCAGCTTGACAGGGGATTGGCTAAATTCACCCCTCCACTTT.

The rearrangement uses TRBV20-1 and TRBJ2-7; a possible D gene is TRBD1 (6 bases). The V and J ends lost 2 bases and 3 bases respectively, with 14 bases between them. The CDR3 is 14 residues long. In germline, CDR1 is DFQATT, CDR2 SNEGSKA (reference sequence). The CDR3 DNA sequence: TGCAGTGCTAGACCCCCGGACAGATTCTACGAGCAGTACTTC. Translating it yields CSARPPDRFYEQYF.

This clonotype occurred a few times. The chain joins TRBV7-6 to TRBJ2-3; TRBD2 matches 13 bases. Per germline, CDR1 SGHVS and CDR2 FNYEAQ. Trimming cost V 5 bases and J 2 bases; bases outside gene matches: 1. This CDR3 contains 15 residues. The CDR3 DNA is TGTGCCAGCAGCGGACTAGCGGGGGTCACAGATACGCAGTATTTT. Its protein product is CASSGLAGVTDTQYF.

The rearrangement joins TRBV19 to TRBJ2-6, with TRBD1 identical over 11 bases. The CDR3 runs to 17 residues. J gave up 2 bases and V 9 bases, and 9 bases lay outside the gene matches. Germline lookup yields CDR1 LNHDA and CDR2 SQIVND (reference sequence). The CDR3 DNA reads TGTGCCAGCCAGAGGACAGGGGGCTCGGCTGGGGCCAACGTCCTGACTTTC. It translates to CASQRTGGSAGANVLTF.

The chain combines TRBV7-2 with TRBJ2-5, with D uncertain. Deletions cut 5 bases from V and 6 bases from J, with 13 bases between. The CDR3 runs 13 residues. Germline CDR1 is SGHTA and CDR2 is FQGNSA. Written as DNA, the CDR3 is TGTGCCAGCAGCAATTCAGGCCTTAAGACCCAGTACTTC. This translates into CASSNSGLKTQYF.

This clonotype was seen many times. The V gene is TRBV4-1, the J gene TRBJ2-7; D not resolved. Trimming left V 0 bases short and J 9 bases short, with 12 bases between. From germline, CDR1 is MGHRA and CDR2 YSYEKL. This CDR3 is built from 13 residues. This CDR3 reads CASSQESGQPQYF. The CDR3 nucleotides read TGCGCCAGCAGCCAAGAGTCTGGCCAACCGCAGTACTTC.

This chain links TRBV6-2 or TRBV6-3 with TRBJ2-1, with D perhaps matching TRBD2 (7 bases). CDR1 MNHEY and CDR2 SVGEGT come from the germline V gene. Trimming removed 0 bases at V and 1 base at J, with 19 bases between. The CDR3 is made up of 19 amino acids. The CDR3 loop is CASSYSFRGAMKSYNEQFF. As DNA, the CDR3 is TGTGCCAGCAGTTACTCCTTTCGGGGGGCAATGAAATCCTACAATGAGCAGTTCTTC.

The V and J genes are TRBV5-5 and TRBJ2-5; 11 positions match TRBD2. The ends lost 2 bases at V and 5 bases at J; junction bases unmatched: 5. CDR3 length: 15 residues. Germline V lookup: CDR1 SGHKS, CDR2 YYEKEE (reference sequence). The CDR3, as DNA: TGTGCCAGCAGCTTCCCTAGCGGGGGGTCGGAGACCCAGTACTTC. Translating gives CASSFPSGGSETQYF.

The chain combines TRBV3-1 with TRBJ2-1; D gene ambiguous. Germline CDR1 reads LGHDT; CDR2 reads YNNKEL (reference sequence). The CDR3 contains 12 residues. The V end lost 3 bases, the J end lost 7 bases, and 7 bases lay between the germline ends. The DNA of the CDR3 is TGTGCCAGCAGCCAGCATTCTAATGAGCAGTTCTTC. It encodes CASSQHSNEQFF.

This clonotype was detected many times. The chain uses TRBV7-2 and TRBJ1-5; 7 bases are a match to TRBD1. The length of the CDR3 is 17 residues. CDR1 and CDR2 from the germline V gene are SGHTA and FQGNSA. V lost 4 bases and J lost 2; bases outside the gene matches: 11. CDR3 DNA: TGTGCCAGCAGCTCCCAGGGGGACGGGGCTGGCAATCAGCCCCAGCATTTT. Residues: CASSSQGDGAGNQPQHF.

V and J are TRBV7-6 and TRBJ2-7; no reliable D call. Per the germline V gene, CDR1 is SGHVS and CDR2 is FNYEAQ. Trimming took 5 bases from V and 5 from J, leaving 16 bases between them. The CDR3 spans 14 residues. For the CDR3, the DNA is TGTGCCAGCAGCGCCGAGGTCCTCTTACACGAGCAGTACTTC. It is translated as CASSAEVLLHEQYF.

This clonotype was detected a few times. The CDR3 region is CASSLQYMETQYF. The CDR3 nucleotides read TGTGCCAGTAGTTTACAGTATATGGAGACCCAGTACTTC. The V gene is TRBV19, the J gene TRBJ2-5; D is unresolved. Trimming removed 5 bases at V and 5 bases at J, with 12 bases between. Germline CDR1 is LNHDA and CDR2 is SQIVND (reference sequence). The CDR3 is made up of 13 amino acids.

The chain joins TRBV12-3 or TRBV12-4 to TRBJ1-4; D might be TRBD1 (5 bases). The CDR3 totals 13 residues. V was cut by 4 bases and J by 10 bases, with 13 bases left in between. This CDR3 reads CASSYGHPGKLFF. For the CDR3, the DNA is TGTGCCAGCAGTTATGGACACCCGGGAAAACTGTTTTTT.

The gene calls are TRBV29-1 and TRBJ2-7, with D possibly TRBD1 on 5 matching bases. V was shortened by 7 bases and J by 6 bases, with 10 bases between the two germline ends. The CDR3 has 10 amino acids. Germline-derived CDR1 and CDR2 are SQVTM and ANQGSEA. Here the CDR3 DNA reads TGCAGCGCTTCCGACAGCGAGCAGTACTTC. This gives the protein CSASDSEQYF.